This T cell receptor (beta chain) was sequenced for a study of T cell responses to AZD1222 COVID-19 vaccine. Assay: immunoSEQ multiplex PCR; the TCRdb copy retains only in-frame clones and omits some. Of approximately 150,000 clones in the sample, about 87% were seen once. Whole-study results and caveats: Clonal diversity was possibly underestimated, and the donors were mostly white British, with more females. There were vaccine-associated CD4 TCRs across spike, dominant at 160-218 and 743-854. Following two doses of AZD1222, Spike-specific TCR breadth and depth rose. Within unmutated variant regions lay the reported targets of nearly half of spike-specific TCRs.

The CDR3 contains 13 residues. V was shortened by 5 bases and J by 4 bases, with 12 bases between the two germline ends. The germline CDR1 and CDR2 sequences are SGHRS and YFSETQ. Comments on this clone: The target antigen is unknown.

The TCR comes from an adult in good health. This chain joins TRBV5-1 and TRBJ1-2; a possible D gene is TRBD1 (6 bases). This specimen was peripheral blood, taken on day 0 of MenACWY control vaccination. Here the CDR3 reads CASRNRDGYGYTF. In nucleotides, the CDR3 is TGCGCCAGCAGAAACAGGGACGGCTATGGCTACACCTTC.